This T cell receptor (beta chain) was captured in a study of blood T cell repertoires in COVID-19 (dated by TCRdb to about 2020). A note on the overall study: Samples from collaborators originated in the United States, Italy and Spain and spanned both the acute and convalescent phases of COVID-19. The prospective study material was composed of cDNA or gDNA derived from T cells, B-cell-depleted T cells, or PBMCs. The samples were drawn from the first 160 participants of the ongoing ImmuneRACE study and from 1,200 or so subjects provided by 6 global collaborators. Nearly every sample came with metadata listing a de-identified subject ID, COVID-19 status, age in years and sex. Subjects who had been exposed to COVID-19, were actively infected with it, or had recovered from it provided the deeply sampled blood TCRbeta repertoires that made up the dataset. The repertoires were released in a freely available public database intended as a resource for research on the immune response to SARS-CoV-2. Where HLA class I and class II types were available, the types were taken from metadata supplied by the sample provider, not from assay-based typing. The research as a whole found: The amount of clinical and demographic metadata varied by source and participant and was provided uncurated.

TCRbeta CDR3 regions were amplified from genomic DNA by means of the immunoSEQ Assay, a bias-controlled multiplex PCR. In the paper's pipeline: The number of nucleated cells in each sample was estimated from the amplification of reference gene primers within the assay. To quantify the absolute abundance of each unique TCRbeta CDR3 rearrangement, sequence reads were collapsed and filtered. Productive Simpson clonality was computed per sample as the square root of Simpson's diversity index over productive rearrangements. Drawn from immuneACCESS, this table holds only the in-frame rearrangements with V and J called that TCRdb kept. Clones are partly lost; checked studies trace under half to an unresolved V gene and leave the rest unexplained. The V and J calls and clone size were taken over from that table, and D and trimming were inferred from the DNA. The table for this sample lists 90,000 to 120,000 clones; around four fifths of them were counted only once. The ten largest clones add up to around 4.5% of the sample.

As for this clone: Its antigen target is currently unknown. Base qualities are not at hand, and no much larger clone is one base apart.

Whole blood was collected in K2EDTA tubes by collaborating institutions according to the institutions' own protocols. For TCRbeta analysis, collaborators shipped samples as frozen whole blood, isolated PBMCs, or DNA extracted from either of those sample types. Source material: peripheral blood. The receptor was isolated from a man aged 70 or older with acute or convalescent COVID-19.

The CDR3 region: CASSRTGADGYTF. The base sequence is TGTGCCAGCAGCCGTACAGGTGCGGATGGCTACACCTTC. The sequence joins TRBV5-6 to TRBJ1-2; D gene: possibly TRBD1, on 5 matching bases. Measured from the cysteine to the phenylalanine, the CDR3 is 13 residues long. Only the CDR3 region is kept as DNA, spanning 39 bases read in frame from base 1. V loses 4 bases, J loses 6 bases, and the germline ends lie 13 bases apart. CDR1 and CDR2 (SGHDT, YYEEEE) derive from the germline V gene.